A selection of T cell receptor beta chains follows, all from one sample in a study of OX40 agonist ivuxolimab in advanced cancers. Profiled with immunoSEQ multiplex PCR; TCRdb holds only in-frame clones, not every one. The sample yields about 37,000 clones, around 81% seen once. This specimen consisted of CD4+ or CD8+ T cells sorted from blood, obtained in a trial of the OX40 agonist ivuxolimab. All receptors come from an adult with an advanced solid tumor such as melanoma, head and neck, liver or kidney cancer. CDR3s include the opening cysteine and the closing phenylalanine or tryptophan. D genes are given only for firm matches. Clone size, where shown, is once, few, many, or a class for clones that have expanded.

CDR3: CSVDLGTSRHYEQYF; DNA: TGCAGCGTTGATCTGGGGACTAGCAGACACTACGAGCAGTACTTC; size: NA; V: TRBV29-1; J: TRBJ2-7; D: TRBD2
CDR3: CASSSTSSDTQYF; DNA: TGTGCCAGCAGCTCGACCTCTTCAGATACGCAGTATTTT; size: NA; V: TRBV5-4; J: TRBJ2-3; D: NA
CDR3: CASSPPDGGYTF; DNA: TGTGCCAGCAGTCCGCCAGACGGTGGCTACACCTTC; size: NA; V: TRBV28; J: TRBJ1-2; D: NA
CDR3: CASSGSGGGRYGYTF; DNA: TGCGCCAGCAGCGGGTCAGGGGGCGGTCGGTATGGCTACACCTTC; size: once; V: TRBV5-1; J: TRBJ1-2; D: TRBD1
CDR3: CSATQGPGGNTIYF; DNA: TGCAGCGCTACACAGGGGCCGGGTGGAAACACCATATATTTT; size: NA; V: TRBV29-1; J: TRBJ1-3; D: TRBD1
CDR3: CAWSGVDQPQHF; DNA: TGTGCCTGGAGTGGGGTAGATCAGCCCCAGCATTTT; size: NA; V: TRBV30; J: TRBJ1-5; D: NA
CDR3: CASNFPDTQYF; DNA: TGTGCCAGCAACTTCCCCGATACGCAGTATTTT; size: NA; V: TRBV2; J: TRBJ2-3; D: NA
CDR3: CSANGRAANTGELFF; DNA: TGCAGCGCAAATGGGCGGGCCGCGAACACCGGGGAGCTGTTTTTT; size: NA; V: TRBV29-1; J: TRBJ2-2; D: NA
CDR3: CASTEGAQNTEAFF; DNA: TGTGCCAGCACCGAGGGGGCCCAGAACACTGAAGCTTTCTTT; size: NA; V: TRBV28; J: TRBJ1-1; D: TRBD1
CDR3: CASSLPHSLGAGNTIYF; DNA: TGTGCCAGCAGCTTACCTCATTCCCTGGGAGCTGGAAACACCATATATTTT; size: NA; V: TRBV5-6; J: TRBJ1-3; D: NA
CDR3: CASSDGQGSPGANVLTF; DNA: TGCGCCAGCAGTGACGGACAGGGAAGTCCTGGGGCCAACGTCCTGACTTTC; size: NA; V: TRBV10-1; J: TRBJ2-6; D: TRBD1
CDR3: CASSPGGANTEAFF; DNA: TGTGCCAGCAGTCCAGGGGGCGCGAACACTGAAGCTTTCTTT; size: NA; V: TRBV6-1; J: TRBJ1-1; D: TRBD1
CDR3: CASTLSLLSGANVLTF; DNA: TGTGCCAGCACGTTGTCCCTCTTATCTGGGGCCAACGTCCTGACTTTC; size: NA; V: TRBV27; J: TRBJ2-6; D: NA
CDR3: CASSVSQFGELFF; DNA: TGTGCCAGCAGTGTTAGCCAATTCGGGGAGCTGTTTTTT; size: NA; V: TRBV2; J: TRBJ2-2; D: NA
CDR3: CTPLNRTNTGELFF; DNA: TGCACCCCCCTTAACCGCACCAACACCGGGGAGCTGTTTTTT; size: NA; V: TRBV1; J: TRBJ2-2; D: NA
CDR3: CASSDSYEQYF; DNA: TGCGCCAGCAGTGACTCCTACGAGCAGTACTTC; size: NA; V: TRBV10-2; J: TRBJ2-7; D: NA
CDR3: CASSVWGSSGNTIYF; DNA: TGTGCCAGCAGCGTCTGGGGCAGCTCTGGAAACACCATATATTTT; size: once; V: TRBV9; J: TRBJ1-3; D: NA
CDR3: CAISDRTAEDGYTF; DNA: TGTGCCATCAGTGACCGGACAGCTGAGGATGGCTACACCTTC; size: NA; V: TRBV10-3; J: TRBJ1-2; D: NA
CDR3: CATSRGAGPQETQYF; DNA: TGTGCCACCAGCAGAGGGGCGGGACCCCAAGAGACCCAGTACTTC; size: NA; V: TRBV15; J: TRBJ2-5; D: NA
CDR3: CASSLRQGGGYEQYF; DNA: TGTGCCAGCAGTCTACGACAGGGTGGAGGTTACGAGCAGTACTTC; size: NA; V: TRBV6-5; J: TRBJ2-7; D: TRBD1
CDR3: CASSGPSYNEQFF; DNA: TGTGCCAGCAGCGGCCCGAGCTACAATGAGCAGTTCTTC; size: once; V: TRBV9; J: TRBJ2-1; D: NA
CDR3: CASSLAEGEDNEQFF; DNA: TGTGCCAGCAGCTTAGCTGAGGGAGAGGACAATGAGCAGTTCTTC; size: NA; V: TRBV11-1; J: TRBJ2-1; D: NA
CDR3: CASSDTGIYEQYF; DNA: TGTGCCAGCAGTGATACTGGAATCTACGAGCAGTACTTC; size: NA; V: TRBV2; J: TRBJ2-7; D: NA
CDR3: CASRDRFEQFF; DNA: TGTGCCAGCAGGGACAGGTTTGAGCAGTTCTTC; size: NA; V: TRBV2; J: TRBJ2-1; D: TRBD1
CDR3: CASGTSGGSNPYNEQFF; DNA: TGTGCTAGTGGCACTAGCGGGGGGAGCAACCCCTACAATGAGCAGTTCTTC; size: NA; V: TRBV12-5; J: TRBJ2-1; D: TRBD2
CDR3: CASSFSGTKEAFF; DNA: TGTGCCAGCAGCTTTTCCGGGACAAAAGAAGCTTTCTTT; size: few; V: TRBV11-2; J: TRBJ1-1; D: NA
CDR3: CASSLGGIETQYF; DNA: TGCGCCAGCAGCTTGGGGGGAATTGAGACCCAGTACTTC; size: once; V: TRBV5-1; J: TRBJ2-5; D: NA
CDR3: CASSEGARSPQHF; DNA: TGTGCCAGCAGTGAGGGCGCAAGGTCGCCCCAGCATTTT; size: NA; V: TRBV6-1; J: TRBJ1-5; D: NA
CDR3: CASSWGTGVEQYF; DNA: TGTGCCAGTAGTTGGGGGACAGGGGTCGAGCAGTACTTC; size: once; V: TRBV19; J: TRBJ2-7; D: TRBD1
CDR3: CASKPGHEVPGELFF; DNA: TGTGCCAGTAAACCGGGACACGAGGTTCCCGGGGAGCTGTTTTTT; size: NA; V: TRBV19; J: TRBJ2-2; D: NA
CDR3: CASSPRTSGSYEQYF; DNA: TGCGCCAGCAGCCCAAGGACTAGCGGCTCCTACGAGCAGTACTTC; size: few; V: TRBV5-1; J: TRBJ2-7; D: TRBD2
CDR3: CASSLARRRGADTQYF; DNA: TGTGCCAGCAGCTTAGCGCGGCGGAGAGGGGCAGATACGCAGTATTTT; size: once; V: TRBV7-7; J: TRBJ2-3; D: NA
CDR3: CSATGHYEQYF; DNA: TGCAGTGCTACGGGGCATTACGAGCAGTACTTC; size: NA; V: TRBV20-1; J: TRBJ2-7; D: NA
CDR3: CASGPPEAKNIQYF; DNA: TGTGCTAGTGGTCCCCCGGAGGCCAAAAACATTCAGTACTTC; size: NA; V: TRBV12-5; J: TRBJ2-4; D: NA
CDR3: CASRAPGTQYF; DNA: TGTGCCAGCCGAGCCCCCGGGACCCAGTACTTC; size: NA; V: TRBV30; J: TRBJ2-5; D: NA
CDR3: CASSVGIGDRTSPLHF; DNA: TGTGCCAGCAGCGTAGGCATCGGGGACCGGACGTCACCCCTCCACTTT; size: NA; V: TRBV9; J: TRBJ1-6; D: NA
CDR3: CASSTGLGETQYF; DNA: TGTGCCAGCAGCACAGGGTTGGGCGAGACCCAGTACTTC; size: NA; V: TRBV28; J: TRBJ2-5; D: NA
CDR3: CASSLTWFVTEAFF; DNA: TGTGCCAGCAGTTTAACGTGGTTTGTAACTGAAGCTTTCTTT; size: once; V: TRBV27; J: TRBJ1-1; D: NA
CDR3: CASSVPPGLAVQGASTDTQYF; DNA: TGCGCCAGCAGCGTTCCCCCGGGACTAGCGGTCCAGGGGGCTAGCACAGATACGCAGTATTTT; size: NA; V: TRBV5-1; J: TRBJ2-3; D: TRBD2
CDR3: CAWRGGPGFSPLHF; DNA: TGTGCCTGGAGAGGCGGTCCGGGGTTTTCCCCCCTCCACTTT; size: NA; V: TRBV30; J: TRBJ1-6; D: NA
CDR3: CASSILGGSGDEQYF; DNA: TGTGCCAGTAGTATACTCGGCGGGAGCGGAGACGAGCAGTACTTC; size: once; V: TRBV19; J: TRBJ2-7; D: TRBD2
CDR3: CASSQRTGPSNEQFF; DNA: TGTGCCAGCAGCCAAAGAACTGGTCCTTCCAATGAGCAGTTCTTC; size: NA; V: TRBV7-3; J: TRBJ2-1; D: NA
CDR3: CASSFGTANTGELFF; DNA: TGCGCCAGCAGCTTCGGGACAGCCAACACCGGGGAGCTGTTTTTT; size: once; V: TRBV5-1; J: TRBJ2-2; D: TRBD1
CDR3: CASSNGETQYF; DNA: TGTGCCAGCTCAAACGGGGAGACCCAGTACTTC; size: NA; V: TRBV18; J: TRBJ2-5; D: NA
CDR3: CASSQGRGNEKLFF; DNA: TGCGCCAGCAGTCAGGGCAGGGGAAATGAAAAACTGTTTTTT; size: NA; V: TRBV5-1; J: TRBJ1-4; D: NA